The 12 T cell receptor beta chains presented below share a single source sample, sequenced in a study of blood T cell repertoires in COVID-19. Some clones are missing from TCRdb's copy, which holds only in-frame ones; the method was immunoSEQ multiplex PCR. The repertoire consists of 130,000 or so clones, with about 80% occurring once and the leading ten covering 16%. The sequenced material came from peripheral blood. The receptors derive from a man aged 45-60 years with acute or convalescent COVID-19.

J is TRBJ2-1 and V is TRBV7-2, with 8 bases identical to TRBD2. V gave up 5 bases and J gave up 10 bases; unmatched junction bases: 16. The CDR3 has 16 residues. Germline V lookup: CDR1 SGHTA, CDR2 FQGNSA. Here the CDR3 reads CASSPRGAGGKGEQFF. The DNA for the CDR3 is TGTGCCAGCAGCCCACGCGGGGCGGGGGGAAAGGGCGAGCAGTTCTTC.

Comments on this clone: Other DNA sequences of this sample code for an identical CDR3. The CDR3 sequence: CASSFAGNTIYF. The CDR3 DNA is TGTGCCAGCAGTTTTGCGGGAAACACCATATATTTT. This sequence joins TRBV12-3 or TRBV12-4 and TRBJ1-3; D call uncertain. V dropped 3 bases and J dropped 4 bases, with 4 bases sitting between them. This CDR3 comprises 12 residues.

The chain has TRBV10-2 and TRBJ2-7; D is possibly TRBD1 (6 bases). V shed 6 bases and J shed 4 bases, with 16 bases lying between them. The CDR3 is 14 residues long. Germline V gene lookup returns CDR1 WSHSY and CDR2 SAAADI. For the CDR3, the DNA is TGCGCCAGCAGCGACCCGACAGGCGGGTACGAGCAGTACGTC. It translates to CASSDPTGGYEQYV.

This sequence joins TRBV3-1 (or the pseudogene TRBV3-2) and TRBJ2-1; TRBD1 agrees at 8 bases. V trimming: 4 bases; J trimming: 5 bases; junction bases outside the gene matches: 7. Germline V CDR1 and CDR2: LGHDT, YNNKEL (reference sequence). The CDR3 extends over 15 amino acids. DNA for the CDR3: TGTGCCAGCAGCCCAACAGGGGGTCGGGACAATGAGCAGTTCTTC. It yields the protein CASSPTGGRDNEQFF.

The chain combines TRBV19 with TRBJ1-2, with D perhaps matching TRBD1 (5 bases). V was pared by 3 bases and J by 0 bases, with 17 bases between. The CDR3 runs 17 residues. Per germline, CDR1 LNHDA and CDR2 SQIVND (reference sequence). The CDR3 nucleotides read TGTGCCAGTAGTATGGTAGGGGAATACTGGGCTAACTATGGCTACACCTTC. Translation: CASSMVGEYWANYGYTF.

This clone occurred a few times. Other DNA sequences within the sample encode an identical CDR3. The V gene is TRBV5-1, the J gene TRBJ2-3; perhaps TRBD2 as D (5 bases). Trimming removed 2 bases from V and 0 bases from J, with 10 bases in between. In germline, CDR1 is SGHRS, CDR2 YFSETQ. The CDR3 spans 15 residues. CDR3 nucleotide sequence: TGCGCCAGCAGCTTTCCGGGCGGGAGCACAGATACGCAGTATTTT. This sequence encodes CASSFPGGSTDTQYF.

This rearrangement joins TRBV13 to TRBJ1-1; D may be TRBD1 (6 bases). The ends were cut back, 6 bases at V and 2 bases at J, with 16 bases in the middle. The CDR3 consists of 15 residues. Per germline, CDR1 PRHDT and CDR2 FYEKMQ (reference sequence). CDR3 in DNA: TGTGCCAGCAGTACCCGACAGGTTTTAAACACTGAAGCTTTCTTT. Its translation is CASSTRQVLNTEAFF.

This chain links TRBV27 with TRBJ1-2; D is perhaps TRBD1 (6 bases). Trimming took off 3 bases at V and 4 bases at J, with 12 bases between the two ends. This CDR3 has 14 amino acids. Germline-derived CDR1 and CDR2 are MNHEY and SMNVEV (reference sequence). The chain's CDR3 is CASSFGQGPYGYTF. The DNA for the CDR3 is TGTGCCAGCAGTTTTGGCCAGGGGCCCTATGGCTACACCTTC.

The chain combines TRBV7-6 with TRBJ2-1; D might be TRBD1 (6 bases). CDR1 and CDR2 (germline): SGHVS, FNYEAQ. This CDR3 is 14 amino acids long. Between the trimmed V and J ends, which lost 1 base and 4 bases, there was a span of 8 bases. CDR3 nucleotide sequence: TGTGCCAGCAGCTTAGGTACAGGGTACAATGAGCAGTTCTTC. It encodes CASSLGTGYNEQFF.

This chain joins TRBV18 and TRBJ2-6, with 10 positions matching TRBD1. This CDR3 comprises 18 residues. In germline, CDR1 is KGHSH, CDR2 LQKENI. J lost 0 bases, V lost 3 bases, and 5 bases had no gene match. The DNA of the CDR3 is TGTGCCAGCTCACCCGGGGGACAGGGGCGCTCTGGGGCCAACGTCCTGACTTTC. It yields the protein CASSPGGQGRSGANVLTF.

The gene calls are TRBV19 and TRBJ2-7; 9 positions match TRBD1. V was pared by 0 bases and J by 4 bases, with 10 bases of the junction left unmatched. The CDR3 loop spans 17 amino acids. Looked up from germline, CDR1 is LNHDA and CDR2 is SQIVND (reference sequence). Here the CDR3 reads CASSIDLLGQGSYEQYF. The CDR3, as DNA: TGTGCCAGTAGTATAGACCTGCTTGGACAGGGGTCATACGAGCAGTACTTC.

The rearrangement joins TRBV19 to TRBJ2-7, with 7 bases aligning to TRBD1. CDR1 and CDR2 from the germline V gene are LNHDA and SQIVND (reference sequence). This CDR3 is 15 amino acids long. The V segment lost 8 bases and the J segment 6 bases; nucleotides outside the gene matches: 16. CDR3 sequence reads: CASGPGKYRGGEQYV. Here the CDR3 DNA reads TGTGCCAGTGGACCCGGAAAATACAGGGGTGGCGAGCAGTACGTC.